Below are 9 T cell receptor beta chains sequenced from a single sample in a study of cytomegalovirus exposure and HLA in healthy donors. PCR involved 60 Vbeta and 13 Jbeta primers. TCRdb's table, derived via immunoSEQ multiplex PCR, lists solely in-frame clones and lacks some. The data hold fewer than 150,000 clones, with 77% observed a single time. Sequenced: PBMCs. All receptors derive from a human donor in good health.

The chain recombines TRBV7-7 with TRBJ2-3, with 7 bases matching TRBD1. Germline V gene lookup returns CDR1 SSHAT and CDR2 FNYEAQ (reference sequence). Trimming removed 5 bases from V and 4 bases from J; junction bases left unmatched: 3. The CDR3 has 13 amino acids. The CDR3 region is CASSRGTADTQYF. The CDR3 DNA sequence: TGTGCCAGCAGCCGTGGGACAGCAGATACGCAGTATTTT.

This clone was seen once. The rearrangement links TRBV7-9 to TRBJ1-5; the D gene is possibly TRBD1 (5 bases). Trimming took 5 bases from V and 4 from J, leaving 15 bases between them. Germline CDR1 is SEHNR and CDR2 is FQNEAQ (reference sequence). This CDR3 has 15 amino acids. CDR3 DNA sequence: TGTGCCAGCAGCGAAGGGTCCCAGGGTAATCAGCCCCAGCATTTT. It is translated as CASSEGSQGNQPQHF.

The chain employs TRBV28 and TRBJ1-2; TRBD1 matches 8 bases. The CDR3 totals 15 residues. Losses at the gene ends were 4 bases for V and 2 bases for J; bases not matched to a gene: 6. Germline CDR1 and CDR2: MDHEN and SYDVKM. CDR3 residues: CASSSQGASNYGYTF. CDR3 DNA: TGTGCCAGCAGTTCCCAGGGGGCGTCGAACTATGGCTACACCTTC.

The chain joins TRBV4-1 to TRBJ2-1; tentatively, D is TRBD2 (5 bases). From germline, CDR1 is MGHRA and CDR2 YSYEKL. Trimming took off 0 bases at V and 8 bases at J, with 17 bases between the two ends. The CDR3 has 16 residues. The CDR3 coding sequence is TGCGCCAGCAGCCAAGAGGTTCGGGAACTAGTCGATGAGCAGTTCTTC. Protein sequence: CASSQEVRELVDEQFF.

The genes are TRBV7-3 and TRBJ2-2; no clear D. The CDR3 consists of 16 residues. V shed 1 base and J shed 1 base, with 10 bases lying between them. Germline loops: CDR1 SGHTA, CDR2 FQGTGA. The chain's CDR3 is CASSLNRVGNTGELFF. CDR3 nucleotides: TGTGCCAGCAGCTTAAACCGGGTGGGGAACACCGGGGAGCTGTTTTTT. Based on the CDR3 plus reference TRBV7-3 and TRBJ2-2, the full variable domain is GAGVSQTPSNKVTEKGKYVELRCDPISGHTALYWYRQSLGQGPEFLIYFQGTGAADDSGLPNDRFFAVRPEGSVSTLKIQRTERGDSAVYLCASSLNRVGNTGELFFGEGSRLTVL.

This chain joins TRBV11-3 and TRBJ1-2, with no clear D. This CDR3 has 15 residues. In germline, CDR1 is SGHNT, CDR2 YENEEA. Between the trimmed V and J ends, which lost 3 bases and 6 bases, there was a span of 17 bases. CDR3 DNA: TGTGCCAGCAGCTTTGAAGCAGGCGATTCCGATGGCTACACCTTC. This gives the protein CASSFEAGDSDGYTF. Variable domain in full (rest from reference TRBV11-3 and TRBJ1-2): EAGVVQSPRYKIIEKKQPVAFWCNPISGHNTLYWYLQNLGQGPELLIRYENEEAVDDSQLPKDRFSAERLKGVDSTLKIQPAELGDSAVYLCASSFEAGDSDGYTFGSGTRLTVV.

CDR3: CASSVGYTYEQYF. CDR3 DNA sequence: TGTGCCAGCAGCGTAGGGTACACCTACGAGCAGTACTTC. V gene TRBV9 combines with J gene TRBJ2-7; no definite D call. V lost 0 bases and J 2 bases, leaving 6 bases between the germline ends. Germline CDR1 reads SGDLS; CDR2 reads YYNGEE. This CDR3 is 13 amino acids long.

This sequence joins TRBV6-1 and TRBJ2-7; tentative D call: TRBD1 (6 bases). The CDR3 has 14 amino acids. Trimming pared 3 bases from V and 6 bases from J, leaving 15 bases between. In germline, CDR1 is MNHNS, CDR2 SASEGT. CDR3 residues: CASSDRGGSGEQYF. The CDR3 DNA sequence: TGTGCCAGCAGTGACAGGGGTGGGAGCGGCGAGCAGTACTTC.

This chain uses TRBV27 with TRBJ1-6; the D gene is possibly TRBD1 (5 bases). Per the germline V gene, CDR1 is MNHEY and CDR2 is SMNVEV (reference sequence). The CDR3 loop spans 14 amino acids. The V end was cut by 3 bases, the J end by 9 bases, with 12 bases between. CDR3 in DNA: TGTGCCAGCAGTTTGGAGGGGCAAAGTTCACCCCTCCACTTT. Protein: CASSLEGQSSPLHF.